Listed below are T cell receptor beta chains from one sample, sequenced in a study of metastatic and nonmetastatic thyroid tumors. TCRdb re-processed the PCR reads through MiXCR. The sample lists more than 85,000 clones; around 7.8% were seen once. Source material: blood. These receptors all come from a female donor with papillary thyroid cancer or a benign thyroid nodule (not recorded which). Some clones in this sample may be carry-over from other donors' samples. Both conserved end residues are part of each CDR3. The order of the fields is D gene, clone size, V gene, J gene, CDR3 DNA, CDR3 protein. D genes are given only for firm matches. Part of the rows lack a size; the others show once, few, many or a class for expanded clones.

D gene: TRBD2; clone size: many; V gene: TRBV11-2; J gene: TRBJ2-1; CDR3 DNA: TGTGCCAGCAGCCCCAGACCGGGACTAGCTGCCTCCCATGAGCAGTTCTTC; CDR3 protein: CASSPRPGLAASHEQFF
D gene: .; clone size: many; V gene: TRBV19; J gene: TRBJ1-5; CDR3 DNA: TGTGCCAGTAGTACTGAGAGCTCGAATCAGCCCCAGCATTTT; CDR3 protein: CASSTESSNQPQHF
D gene: TRBD2; clone size: .; V gene: TRBV20-1; J gene: TRBJ2-2; CDR3 DNA: TGCAGTGCTAGAGCAGCTAGCGGGGGGCTCGTACCTAACACCGGGGAGCTGTTTTTT; CDR3 protein: CSARAASGGLVPNTGELFF
D gene: .; clone size: many; V gene: TRBV7-6; J gene: TRBJ1-2; CDR3 DNA: TGTGCCAGCTCTGGACAAGAGGGCTACACCTTC; CDR3 protein: CASSGQEGYTF
D gene: .; clone size: .; V gene: TRBV6-5; J gene: TRBJ1-5; CDR3 DNA: TGTGCCAGCAGTTACTCGCACGGATTGGACGGACAGCCCCAGCATTTT; CDR3 protein: CASSYSHGLDGQPQHF
D gene: .; clone size: many; V gene: TRBV5-5; J gene: TRBJ2-3; CDR3 DNA: TGTGCCAGCACCCTTGACACAGATACGCAGTATTTT; CDR3 protein: CASTLDTDTQYF
D gene: .; clone size: many; V gene: TRBV9; J gene: TRBJ1-6; CDR3 DNA: TGTGCCAGCAGCCCCGGACTTCCCTATAATTCACCCCTCCACTTT; CDR3 protein: CASSPGLPYNSPLHF
D gene: .; clone size: many; V gene: TRBV19; J gene: TRBJ2-7; CDR3 DNA: TGTGCCAGTAGTGAGAGCGCCTCGATCTACGAGCAGCACTTC; CDR3 protein: CASSESASIYEQHF
D gene: .; clone size: many; V gene: TRBV6-1; J gene: TRBJ2-5; CDR3 DNA: TGTGCCAGCAGTGACCGGGGGTTGAAGACCCAGTACTTC; CDR3 protein: CASSDRGLKTQYF
D gene: .; clone size: .; V gene: TRBV7-7; J gene: TRBJ2-5; CDR3 DNA: TGTGCCAGCAGCTTAGTCCTACAGGAGACCCAGTACTTC; CDR3 protein: CASSLVLQETQYF
D gene: TRBD2; clone size: many; V gene: TRBV24-1; J gene: TRBJ2-2; CDR3 DNA: TGTGCCACCAGTGGGGCGGGGGGGCCCCACACCGGGGAGCTGTTTTTT; CDR3 protein: CATSGAGGPHTGELFF
D gene: TRBD2; clone size: few; V gene: TRBV18; J gene: TRBJ2-3; CDR3 DNA: TGTGCCAGCTCACCCTGGAAGCGGGGGGTTATAGATACGCAGTATTTT; CDR3 protein: CASSPWKRGVIDTQYF
D gene: .; clone size: many; V gene: TRBV2; J gene: TRBJ2-5; CDR3 DNA: TGTGCCAGCAGTGTATCAGGGCAGAAGACCCAGTACTTC; CDR3 protein: CASSVSGQKTQYF
D gene: .; clone size: many; V gene: TRBV3-1; J gene: TRBJ1-1; CDR3 DNA: TGTGCCACCGGGGTTATGAACACTGAAGCTTTCTTT; CDR3 protein: CATGVMNTEAFF
D gene: .; clone size: many; V gene: TRBV11-2; J gene: TRBJ1-3; CDR3 DNA: TGTGCCAGCAGCTTGGGCAGGGGCTTTTCTGGAAACACCATATATTTT; CDR3 protein: CASSLGRGFSGNTIYF
D gene: .; clone size: many; V gene: TRBV12-3/TRBV12-4; J gene: TRBJ2-5; CDR3 DNA: TGTGCCAGCAGTTTACAGGAAACACAAGAGACCCAGTACTTC; CDR3 protein: CASSLQETQETQYF
D gene: .; clone size: many; V gene: TRBV4-1; J gene: TRBJ2-1; CDR3 DNA: TGCGCCAGCAGCCACCCCCGGGACCCGGTGGGCAATGAGCAGTTCTTC; CDR3 protein: CASSHPRDPVGNEQFF
D gene: .; clone size: few; V gene: TRBV6-1; J gene: TRBJ2-7; CDR3 DNA: TGTGCCAGCAGGTGGACTATACAATCCTACGAGCAGTACTTC; CDR3 protein: CASRWTIQSYEQYF
D gene: .; clone size: many; V gene: TRBV4-1; J gene: TRBJ2-7; CDR3 DNA: TGCGCCAGCAGCCAAGAGCCCCACGGGGTTGGCGAGCAGTACTTC; CDR3 protein: CASSQEPHGVGEQYF
D gene: TRBD2; clone size: many; V gene: TRBV20-1; J gene: TRBJ2-3; CDR3 DNA: TGCAGTGCTAGTAAGCGGGGGGGCCAAGATACGCAGTATTTT; CDR3 protein: CSASKRGGQDTQYF
D gene: .; clone size: many; V gene: TRBV6-5; J gene: TRBJ1-4; CDR3 DNA: TGTGCCAGCAGTTACTCGACATTCGGGGAGAATGGTGAAAAACTGTTTTTT; CDR3 protein: CASSYSTFGENGEKLFF
D gene: .; clone size: .; V gene: TRBV3-1; J gene: TRBJ1-1; CDR3 DNA: TGTGCCAGCAGCCAGTGGCAGGGGAACACTGAAGCTTTCTTT; CDR3 protein: CASSQWQGNTEAFF
D gene: .; clone size: .; V gene: TRBV27; J gene: TRBJ1-1; CDR3 DNA: TGTGCCAGCAGTTTATCAGGGAACACTGAAGCTTTATTT; CDR3 protein: CASSLSGNTEALF
D gene: TRBD1; clone size: many; V gene: TRBV5-1; J gene: TRBJ1-1; CDR3 DNA: TGCGCCAGCAGCCGGGACAGCCGGGGGAACACTGAAGCTTTCTTT; CDR3 protein: CASSRDSRGNTEAFF
D gene: TRBD2; clone size: many; V gene: TRBV27; J gene: TRBJ2-1; CDR3 DNA: TGTGCCAGCAGTTTATTTGCGGGGGGCTCCGCCTACAATGAGCAGTTCTTC; CDR3 protein: CASSLFAGGSAYNEQFF
D gene: .; clone size: many; V gene: TRBV7-9; J gene: TRBJ2-7; CDR3 DNA: TGTGCCAGCAGCTTAGGGGGCAGATTGTACAACGAGCAGTACTTC; CDR3 protein: CASSLGGRLYNEQYF
D gene: TRBD1; clone size: many; V gene: TRBV2; J gene: TRBJ1-2; CDR3 DNA: TGTGCCAGCAGTTCTTACCGGGACAGGTCCTATGGCTACACCTTC; CDR3 protein: CASSSYRDRSYGYTF
D gene: .; clone size: many; V gene: TRBV7-2; J gene: TRBJ2-2; CDR3 DNA: TGTGCCAGCAGCTTATTATGGGGCGAAAGGAAAGCCCATGGGGAGCTGTTTTTT; CDR3 protein: CASSLLWGERKAHGELFF
D gene: .; clone size: many; V gene: TRBV30; J gene: TRBJ1-1; CDR3 DNA: TGTGCCTGGAGTCGGGTAGTGAACACTGAAGCTTTCTTT; CDR3 protein: CAWSRVVNTEAFF
D gene: .; clone size: many; V gene: TRBV2; J gene: TRBJ1-1; CDR3 DNA: TGTGCCAGCAGGGGGATTGGAGACACTGAAGCTTTCTTT; CDR3 protein: CASRGIGDTEAFF
D gene: .; clone size: .; V gene: TRBV19; J gene: TRBJ1-2; CDR3 DNA: TGTGCCAGTTTCCCGGGCCCTGGTATTAACTATGGCTACACCTTC; CDR3 protein: CASFPGPGINYGYTF
D gene: .; clone size: many; V gene: TRBV4-1; J gene: TRBJ2-7; CDR3 DNA: TGCGCCAGCAGCCAAGGCAGCAACGAGCAGTACTTC; CDR3 protein: CASSQGSNEQYF
D gene: TRBD1; clone size: many; V gene: TRBV2; J gene: TRBJ2-7; CDR3 DNA: TGTGCCAGCAGAGGGGGCAGGGGCGAGAGGTACGAGCAGTACTTC; CDR3 protein: CASRGGRGERYEQYF
D gene: .; clone size: many; V gene: TRBV7-9; J gene: TRBJ2-3; CDR3 DNA: TGTGCCAGCAGCCCCGGAGGAGGGCAGTATTTT; CDR3 protein: CASSPGGGQYF
D gene: .; clone size: many; V gene: TRBV6-1; J gene: TRBJ1-1; CDR3 DNA: TGTGCCAGCAGTGAGAGGGGGTTGAACACTGAAGCTTTCTTT; CDR3 protein: CASSERGLNTEAFF
D gene: .; clone size: many; V gene: TRBV10-3; J gene: TRBJ1-3; CDR3 DNA: TGTGCCATCAGTCGGGACATCTCTGGAAACACCATATATTTT; CDR3 protein: CAISRDISGNTIYF
D gene: TRBD2; clone size: .; V gene: TRBV6-1; J gene: TRBJ2-5; CDR3 DNA: TGTGCCAGCAGTGGGCTAGCGGGGGAGCAAGAGACCCAGTACTTC; CDR3 protein: CASSGLAGEQETQYF
D gene: TRBD1; clone size: many; V gene: TRBV4-1; J gene: TRBJ1-2; CDR3 DNA: TGCGCCAGCAGCCAAGTGGGCCCGGGACAGGGCTTTCGTGGCTACACCTTC; CDR3 protein: CASSQVGPGQGFRGYTF
D gene: TRBD1; clone size: many; V gene: TRBV5-5; J gene: TRBJ1-4; CDR3 DNA: TGTGCCAGCAGCTTGGACAGGGGGGATGAAAAACTGTTTTTT; CDR3 protein: CASSLDRGDEKLFF
D gene: TRBD1; clone size: many; V gene: TRBV11-2; J gene: TRBJ1-2; CDR3 DNA: TGTGCCAGCAGCTTATACGGACAGGGAAGCTATGGCTACACCTTC; CDR3 protein: CASSLYGQGSYGYTF
D gene: .; clone size: many; V gene: TRBV20-1; J gene: TRBJ2-5; CDR3 DNA: TGCAGTCTCGCGGCGGCACAAGAGACCCAGTACTTC; CDR3 protein: CSLAAAQETQYF
D gene: .; clone size: many; V gene: TRBV4-2; J gene: TRBJ2-2; CDR3 DNA: TGTGCCAGCAGCCGCCGGCACGGGGGAGAGAACACCGGGGAGCTGTTTTTT; CDR3 protein: CASSRRHGGENTGELFF
D gene: .; clone size: many; V gene: TRBV20-1; J gene: TRBJ2-7; CDR3 DNA: TGCAGTGCTTCTAAGGGGGTAGATATGTTCTACGAGCAGTACTTC; CDR3 protein: CSASKGVDMFYEQYF
D gene: .; clone size: .; V gene: TRBV5-4; J gene: TRBJ1-3; CDR3 DNA: TGTGCCAGCAGCCCCCACAGGGACGGAAACACCATATATTTT; CDR3 protein: CASSPHRDGNTIYF
D gene: .; clone size: few; V gene: TRBV24-1; J gene: TRBJ1-2; CDR3 DNA: TGTGCCACCAGTGATTCATGGCAGGAGTATGGCTACACCTTC; CDR3 protein: CATSDSWQEYGYTF
D gene: .; clone size: many; V gene: TRBV9; J gene: TRBJ1-2; CDR3 DNA: TGTGCCAGCAGCGCTCTTCCTAGGGGAAACTATGGCTGCACCTTC; CDR3 protein: CASSALPRGNYGCTF
D gene: TRBD1; clone size: .; V gene: TRBV20-1; J gene: TRBJ1-1; CDR3 DNA: TGCAGTGGACAGGGTTTGGGCACTGAAGCTTTCTTT; CDR3 protein: CSGQGLGTEAFF
D gene: .; clone size: many; V gene: TRBV6-1; J gene: TRBJ2-2; CDR3 DNA: TGTGCCAGCAGTCCCAGGGTTAATGGCGGGGAGCTGTTTTTT; CDR3 protein: CASSPRVNGGELFF
D gene: .; clone size: many; V gene: TRBV3-1; J gene: TRBJ1-3; CDR3 DNA: TGTGCCAGCAGCCAAAGGAGAGCAAACACCATATATTTT; CDR3 protein: CASSQRRANTIYF
D gene: .; clone size: many; V gene: TRBV6-4; J gene: TRBJ1-3; CDR3 DNA: TGTGCCAGCAGACGTATGGCCACTGGAAACACCATATATTTT; CDR3 protein: CASRRMATGNTIYF
D gene: TRBD2; clone size: many; V gene: TRBV5-1; J gene: TRBJ2-3; CDR3 DNA: TGCGCCAGCAGCTTGGGGGGGGAGGGCCCAGATACGCAGTATTTT; CDR3 protein: CASSLGGEGPDTQYF
D gene: .; clone size: many; V gene: TRBV6-1; J gene: TRBJ2-3; CDR3 DNA: TGTGCCAGCAGTGAAGCTAGTTGGGTTTTCGTAGATACGCAGTATTTT; CDR3 protein: CASSEASWVFVDTQYF
D gene: .; clone size: many; V gene: TRBV6-5; J gene: TRBJ2-3; CDR3 DNA: TGTGCCAGCCGTTTTCCCAGGTTGCTTTCTAGCACAGATACGCAGTATTTT; CDR3 protein: CASRFPRLLSSTDTQYF
D gene: TRBD1; clone size: .; V gene: TRBV9; J gene: TRBJ1-1; CDR3 DNA: TGTGCCAGCAGCCCCAGGACAGGGGCGAACACTGAAGCTTTCTTT; CDR3 protein: CASSPRTGANTEAFF